These 7 T cell receptor beta chains were all obtained from the same sample, sequenced in a study of regulatory T cells. The PCR used 52 TRBV and 13 TRBJ primers. Sequenced by immunoSEQ multiplex PCR; TCRdb stores in-frame clones only, minus some. The sample holds about 35,000 clones; 70% to 90% are singletons and the top ten take approximately 2.3%. The study, taken as a whole, reports: Hydrophobic residues at CDR3 positions 6 and 7 were enriched in conventional CD4+ T cells of CD3G-deficient patients.

No antigen has been assigned to these receptors. The specimen was conventional CD4+ T cells sorted from blood. The receptors come from a person aged 18 to 35 with CD3G deficiency.

The chain employs TRBV18 and TRBJ2-5; the D call may be TRBD1 or TRBD2 (5 bases each). V was pared by 2 bases and J by 4 bases, with 14 bases between. Germline V gives CDR1 KGHSH, CDR2 LQKENI. This CDR3 contains 15 residues. The CDR3 region is CASSPYKGSTETQYF. The CDR3 DNA reads TGTGCCAGCTCACCATATAAGGGGAGTACAGAGACCCAGTACTTC.

The rearrangement joins TRBV6-1 to TRBJ1-1; 7 bases are shared with TRBD1. Germline-derived CDR1 and CDR2 are MNHNS and SASEGT. V was clipped by 6 bases and J by 7 bases; unmatched bases: 8. The CDR3 runs to 13 residues. The CDR3 nucleotides are TGTGCCAGCAGGGCCGGGACAGAGGGTGAAGCTTTCTTT. Translated, it gives CASRAGTEGEAFF.

This clone has just a few counts. The chain carries TRBV5-1 and TRBJ1-2; D possibly corresponds to TRBD1 (6 bases). The V end lost 0 bases, the J end lost 4 bases, and 10 bases lay between the germline ends. Germline V lookup: CDR1 SGHRS, CDR2 YFSETQ. The CDR3 is 14 residues long. CDR3 DNA sequence: TGCGCCAGCAGCTTGGGTCAGGGGCTCTATGGCTACACCTTC. Translated, it gives CASSLGQGLYGYTF. Full variable domain (remainder filled in from reference TRBV5-1 and TRBJ1-2): KAGVTQTPRYLIKTRGQQVTLSCSPISGHRSVSWYQQTPGQGLQFLFEYFSETQRNKGNFPGRFSGRQFSNSRSEMNVSTLELGDSALYLCASSLGQGLYGYTFGSGTRLTVV.

The V gene is TRBV6-1, the J gene TRBJ1-1; 8 nucleotides line up with TRBD1. CDR3 size: 13 residues. Germline CDR1 reads MNHNS; CDR2 reads SASEGT. The V segment lost 4 bases and the J segment 5 bases; nucleotides outside the gene matches: 3. In nucleotides, the CDR3 is TGTGCCAGCAGTGGCAGGGGGCAGACTGAAGCTTTCTTT. Translating it yields CASSGRGQTEAFF.

The chain carries TRBV6-5 and TRBJ2-1; 7 positions match TRBD1. CDR1 and CDR2 (germline): MNHEY, SVGAGI. The V gene end was trimmed by 2 bases and the J gene end by 6 bases; junction bases not matched to a gene: 10. This CDR3 is built from 16 residues. Here the CDR3 reads CASSYALGKGANEQFF. CDR3 in DNA: TGTGCCAGCAGTTACGCCCTGGGGAAGGGGGCCAATGAGCAGTTCTTC.

The rearrangement links TRBV28 to TRBJ2-7, with D uncertain. This CDR3 spans 14 amino acids. Germline V gene lookup returns CDR1 MDHEN and CDR2 SYDVKM. The V end was cut by 2 bases, the J end by 6 bases, with 14 bases between. CDR3 residues: CASSLSPGESEQYF. The CDR3 DNA reads as TGTGCCAGCAGTTTAAGTCCGGGTGAAAGCGAGCAGTACTTC.

This chain connects TRBV6-1 to TRBJ2-7; D unclear. The V end lost 3 bases, the J end lost 2 bases, and 11 bases lay between the germline ends. Germline V lookup: CDR1 MNHNS, CDR2 SASEGT. The CDR3 is 14 amino acids. CDR3 region: CASSDWTRTYEQYF. The CDR3 bases are TGTGCCAGCAGTGACTGGACGCGCACCTACGAGCAGTACTTC.